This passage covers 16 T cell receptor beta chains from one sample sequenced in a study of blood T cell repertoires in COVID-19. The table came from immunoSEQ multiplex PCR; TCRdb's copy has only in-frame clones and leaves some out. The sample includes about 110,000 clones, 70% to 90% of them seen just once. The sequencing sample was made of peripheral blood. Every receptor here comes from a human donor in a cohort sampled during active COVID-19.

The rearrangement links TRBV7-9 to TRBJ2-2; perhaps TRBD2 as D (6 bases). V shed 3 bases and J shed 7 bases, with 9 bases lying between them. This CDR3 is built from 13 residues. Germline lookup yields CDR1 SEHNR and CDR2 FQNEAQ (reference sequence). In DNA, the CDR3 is TGTGCCAGCAGCTTGCAGGGAGGCGGGGAGCTGTTTTTT. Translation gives CASSLQGGGELFF. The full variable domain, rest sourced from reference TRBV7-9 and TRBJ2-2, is DTGVSQNPRHKITKRGQNVTFRCDPISEHNRLYWYRQTLGQGPEFLTYFQNEAQLEKSRLLSDRFSAERPKGSFSTLEIQRTEQGDSAMYLCASSLQGGGELFFGEGSRLTVL.

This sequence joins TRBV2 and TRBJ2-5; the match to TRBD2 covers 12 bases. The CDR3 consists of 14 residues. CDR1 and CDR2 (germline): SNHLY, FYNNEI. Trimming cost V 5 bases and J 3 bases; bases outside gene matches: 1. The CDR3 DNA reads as TGTGCCAGCAGTCGGACTAGCGGGGAAGAGACCCAGTACTTC. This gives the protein CASSRTSGEETQYF.

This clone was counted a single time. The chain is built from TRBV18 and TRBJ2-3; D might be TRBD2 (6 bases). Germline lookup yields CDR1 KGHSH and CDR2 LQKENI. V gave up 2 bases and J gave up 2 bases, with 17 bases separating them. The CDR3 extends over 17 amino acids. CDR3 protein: CASSPEKLATDTDTQYF. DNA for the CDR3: TGTGCCAGCTCACCAGAAAAGCTAGCGACCGACACAGATACGCAGTATTTT.

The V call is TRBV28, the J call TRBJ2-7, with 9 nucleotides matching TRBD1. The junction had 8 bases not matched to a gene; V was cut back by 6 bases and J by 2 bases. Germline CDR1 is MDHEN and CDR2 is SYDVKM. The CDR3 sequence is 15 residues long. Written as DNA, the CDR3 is TGTGCCAGCAGAAGTCCCGGGACAGGGACCTACGAGCAGTACTTC. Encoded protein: CASRSPGTGTYEQYF. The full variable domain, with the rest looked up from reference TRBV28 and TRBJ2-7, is DVKVTQSSRYLVKRTGEKVFLECVQDMDHENMFWYRQDPGLGLRLIYFSYDVKMKEKGDIPEGYSVSREKKERFSLILESASTNQTSMYLCASRSPGTGTYEQYFGPGTRLTVT.

The CDR3 region is CASSLIGQGPLEQYF. CDR3 in DNA: TGTGCCAGCAGTTTGATTGGACAGGGGCCCTTGGAGCAGTACTTC. The V and J genes are TRBV28 and TRBJ2-7; 9 nucleotides match TRBD1. This CDR3 has 15 residues. The germline CDR1 and CDR2 sequences are MDHEN and SYDVKM. Unmatched junction bases numbered 10, after V lost 3 bases and J lost 7 bases.

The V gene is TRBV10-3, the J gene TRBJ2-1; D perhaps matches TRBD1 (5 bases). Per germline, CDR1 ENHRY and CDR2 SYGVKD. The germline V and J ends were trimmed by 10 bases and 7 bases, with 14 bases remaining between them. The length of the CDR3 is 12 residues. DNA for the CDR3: TGTGCCACGGGTGGGGCCCCAAATGAGCAGTTCTTC. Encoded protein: CATGGAPNEQFF.

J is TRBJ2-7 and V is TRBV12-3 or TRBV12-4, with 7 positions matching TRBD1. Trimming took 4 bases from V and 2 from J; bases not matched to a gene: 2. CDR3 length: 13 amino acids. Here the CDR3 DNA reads TGTGCCAGCAGTTGGGGACAGACCTACGAGCAGTACTTC. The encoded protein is CASSWGQTYEQYF.

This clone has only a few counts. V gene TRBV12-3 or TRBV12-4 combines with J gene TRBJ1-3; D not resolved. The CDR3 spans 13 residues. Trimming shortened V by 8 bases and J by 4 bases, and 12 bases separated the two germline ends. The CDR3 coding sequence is TGTGCCAGCGCCGGGATGCGGGGAAACACCATATATTTT. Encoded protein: CASAGMRGNTIYF.

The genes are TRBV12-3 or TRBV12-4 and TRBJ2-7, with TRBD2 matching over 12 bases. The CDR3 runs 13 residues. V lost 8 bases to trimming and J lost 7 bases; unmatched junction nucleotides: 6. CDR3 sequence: CASRLAGAGEQYF. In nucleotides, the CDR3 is TGTGCCAGCCGACTAGCGGGGGCGGGGGAGCAGTACTTC.

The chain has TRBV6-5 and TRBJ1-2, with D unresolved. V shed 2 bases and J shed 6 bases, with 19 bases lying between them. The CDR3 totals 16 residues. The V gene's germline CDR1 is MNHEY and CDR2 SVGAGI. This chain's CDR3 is CASSYAGVSGYHGYTF. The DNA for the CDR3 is TGTGCCAGCAGTTACGCGGGCGTGAGTGGATATCATGGCTACACCTTC.

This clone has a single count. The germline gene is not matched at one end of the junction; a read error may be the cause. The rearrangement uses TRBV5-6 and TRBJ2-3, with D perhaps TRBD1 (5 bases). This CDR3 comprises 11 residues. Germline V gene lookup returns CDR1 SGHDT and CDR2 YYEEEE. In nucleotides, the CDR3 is TGTGCCAGCAGCTCTACAGGTACGCAGTATTTT. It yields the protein CASSSTGTQYF.

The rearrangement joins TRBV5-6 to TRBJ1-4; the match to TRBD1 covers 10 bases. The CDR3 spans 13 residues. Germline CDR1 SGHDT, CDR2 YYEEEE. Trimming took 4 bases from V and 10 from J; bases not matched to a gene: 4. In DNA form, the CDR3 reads TGTGCCAGCAGCGGGACAGGGGTGGGAAAACTGTTTTTT. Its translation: CASSGTGVGKLFF.

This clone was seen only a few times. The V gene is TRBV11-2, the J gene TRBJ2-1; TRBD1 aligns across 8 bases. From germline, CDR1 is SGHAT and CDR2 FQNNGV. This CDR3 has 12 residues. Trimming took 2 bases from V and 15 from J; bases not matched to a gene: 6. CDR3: CASSLFTGTGFF. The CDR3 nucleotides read TGTGCCAGCAGCTTATTCACCGGGACAGGGTTCTTC. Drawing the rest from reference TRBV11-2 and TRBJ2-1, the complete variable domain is EAGVAQSPRYKIIEKRQSVAFWCNPISGHATLYWYQQILGQGPKLLIQFQNNGVVDDSQLPKDRFSAERLKGVDSTLKIQPAKLEDSAVYLCASSLFTGTGFFGPGTRLTVL.

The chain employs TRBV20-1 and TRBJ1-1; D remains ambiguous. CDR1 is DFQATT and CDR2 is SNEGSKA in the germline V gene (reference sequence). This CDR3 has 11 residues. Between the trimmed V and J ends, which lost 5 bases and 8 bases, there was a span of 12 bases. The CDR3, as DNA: TGCAGTGCTCACAGTAAAAACGAAGCTTTCTTT. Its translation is CSAHSKNEAFF.

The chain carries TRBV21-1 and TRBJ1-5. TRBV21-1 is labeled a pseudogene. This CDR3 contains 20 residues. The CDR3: CARSPIAGLPSSWSNQPQHF. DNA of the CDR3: TGTGCCAGGTCCCCGATTGCGGGACTGCCCTCCTCCTGGAGCAATCAGCCCCAGCATTTT.

The CDR3 is CASRDRDSNEKLFF. CDR3 nucleotide sequence: TGTGCCAGCAGGGACAGGGATTCTAATGAAAAACTGTTTTTT. This chain links TRBV27 with TRBJ1-4; TRBD1 matches at 8 bases. Germline-derived CDR1 and CDR2 are MNHEY and SMNVEV (reference sequence). This CDR3 contains 14 residues. J gave up 3 bases and V 6 bases, and 3 bases lay outside the gene matches.